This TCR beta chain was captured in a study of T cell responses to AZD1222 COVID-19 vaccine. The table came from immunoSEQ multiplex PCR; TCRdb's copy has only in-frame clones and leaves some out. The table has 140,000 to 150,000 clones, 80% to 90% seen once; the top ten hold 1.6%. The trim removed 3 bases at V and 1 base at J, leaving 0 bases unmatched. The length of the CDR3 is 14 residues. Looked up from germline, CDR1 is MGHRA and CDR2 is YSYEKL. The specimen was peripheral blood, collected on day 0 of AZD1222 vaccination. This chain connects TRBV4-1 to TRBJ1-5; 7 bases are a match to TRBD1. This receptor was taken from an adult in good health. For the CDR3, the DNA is TGCGCCAGCAGCCAGACAGGGAGCAATCAGCCCCAGCATTTT. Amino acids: CASSQTGSNQPQHF.